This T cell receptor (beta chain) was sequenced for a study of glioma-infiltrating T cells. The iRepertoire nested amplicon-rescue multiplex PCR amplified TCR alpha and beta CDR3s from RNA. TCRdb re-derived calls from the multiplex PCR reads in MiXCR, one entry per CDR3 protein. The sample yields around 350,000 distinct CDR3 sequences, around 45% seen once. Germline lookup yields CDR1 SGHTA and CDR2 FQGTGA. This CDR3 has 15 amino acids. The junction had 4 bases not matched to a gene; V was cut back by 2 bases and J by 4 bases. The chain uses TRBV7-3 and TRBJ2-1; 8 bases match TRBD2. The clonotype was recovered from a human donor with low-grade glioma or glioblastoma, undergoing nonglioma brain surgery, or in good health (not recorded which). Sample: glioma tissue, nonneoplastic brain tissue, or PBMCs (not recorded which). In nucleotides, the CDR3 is TGTGCCAGCAGCTTAGAAACGGGAGGGTACAATGAGCAGTTCTTC. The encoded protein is CASSLETGGYNEQFF.